This TCR beta chain was identified during a study of technical replicates of blood from a few donors. The CDR3 runs 15 residues. Germline V gene lookup returns CDR1 MRHNA and CDR2 SNTAGT. Trimming took 5 bases from V and 3 from J; bases not matched to a gene: 4. Libraries were prepared by immunoSEQ multiplex PCR; TCRdb keeps only in-frame clonotypes and omits some of them. The sample yields over 80,000 clones, approximately 96% seen once. The sequence came from a human donor in good health. The specimen was T cells isolated from PBMCs. The chain couples TRBV6-4 to TRBJ2-3; 11 positions agree with TRBD2. The chain's CDR3 is CASSTSGRSTDTQYF. CDR3 nucleotides: TGTGCCAGCAGTACTAGCGGGAGATCAACAGATACGCAGTATTTT.